A selection of T cell receptor beta chains follows, all from one sample in a study of T cells in Graves' hyperthyroidism and ophthalmopathy. TCRdb recomputed calls from the multiplex PCR reads with MiXCR, one row per CDR3 protein. The table records about 680,000 distinct CDR3 sequences, over 35% of them present only once. Sample: blood. The source of these receptors is a middle-aged woman with Graves' hyperthyroidism. Both conserved end residues are part of each CDR3. Each record gives: CDR3 protein, clone size, V gene. Part of the rows lack a size; the others show once, few, many or a class for expanded clones.

cdr3_aa: CSGAPSGHYNEQYF; clone_size: -; v_call: TRBV29-1
cdr3_aa: CASSYATNQPQHF; clone_size: -; v_call: TRBV6-5
cdr3_aa: CASSVRDRHSNQPQHF; clone_size: many; v_call: TRBV14
cdr3_aa: CASSLGVTEYEQYF; clone_size: many; v_call: TRBV7-2
cdr3_aa: CASSLRLAGLYEQYF; clone_size: -; v_call: TRBV7-2
cdr3_aa: CASSIRQGPQEQYF; clone_size: -; v_call: TRBV7-9
cdr3_aa: CASSIEGQGYTF; clone_size: -; v_call: TRBV19
cdr3_aa: CASSRRVSDTQYF; clone_size: few; v_call: TRBV7-9
cdr3_aa: CATRPSTSGETQYF; clone_size: -; v_call: TRBV15
cdr3_aa: CASSQENRGSGELFF; clone_size: -; v_call: TRBV7-7
cdr3_aa: CASSPRGAGGRETQYF; clone_size: many; v_call: TRBV7-9
cdr3_aa: CASSPMGVKETQYF; clone_size: few; v_call: TRBV7-2